These 27 T cell receptor beta chains came from one sample sequenced in a study of early T cells in non-severe SARS-CoV-2 infection. TCRdb fed the 5' RACE reads into MiXCR, producing one record per CDR3 protein. The sample has some 49,000 distinct CDR3 sequences; 10% to 15% are singletons. Sequencing input: whole blood. Every receptor here comes from an adult who was a healthcare worker with PCR-confirmed SARS-CoV-2 infection or an uninfected control (not recorded which).

This clonotype was seen a handful of times. The J gene is TRBJ2-7, the V gene TRBV4-2; D is ambiguous. Germline V CDR1 and CDR2: LGHNA, YNFKEQ. Trimming cost V 6 bases and J 7 bases, with 13 bases left between them. This CDR3 has 12 amino acids. The CDR3 DNA sequence: TGTGCCAGCAGGTCAGATTCGCGAGAGCAGTACTTC. This translates into CASRSDSREQYF.

The sample holds many counts of this clonotype. The chain joins TRBV6-2 or TRBV6-3 to TRBJ2-1, with 13 nucleotides matching TRBD2. CDR1 and CDR2 (germline): MNHEY, SVGEGT. The CDR3 loop spans 17 amino acids. Trimming cost V 6 bases and J 4 bases; bases outside gene matches: 9. The CDR3: CASSLRTSGSSYNEQFF. CDR3 in DNA: TGTGCCAGCAGCCTGAGGACTAGCGGGAGTTCTTACAATGAGCAGTTCTTC.

The chain carries TRBV27 and TRBJ2-7, with D possibly matching TRBD1 (5 bases). From germline, CDR1 is MNHEY and CDR2 SMNVEV (reference sequence). With 8 bases removed from V and 0 bases from J, the gap between germline ends came to 8 bases. The CDR3 consists of 12 residues. The CDR3 spells CASFGASYEQYF. CDR3 bases: TGTGCCAGCTTTGGGGCCTCCTACGAGCAGTACTTC.

This clonotype was detected ten times or more. The J gene is TRBJ2-7, the V gene TRBV6-6; D ambiguous. V dropped 6 bases and J dropped 3 bases, with 9 bases sitting between them. This CDR3 comprises 12 residues. Looked up from germline, CDR1 is MNHNY and CDR2 is SVGAGI (reference sequence). The CDR3 region is CASSEKLYEQYF. The CDR3 DNA reads TGTGCCAGCAGCGAAAAGCTCTACGAGCAGTACTTC.

This clonotype was seen ten or more times. This rearrangement joins TRBV4-1 to TRBJ1-5; 9 nucleotides agree with TRBD1. The J segment lost 6 bases and the V segment lost 1 base, leaving 22 bases of the junction unmatched. Looked up from germline, CDR1 is MGHRA and CDR2 is YSYEKL. The CDR3 is 21 amino acids. CDR3 sequence reads: CASSQGDPGQGLRRFRQPQHF. In nucleotides, the CDR3 is TGCGCCAGCAGCCAAGGTGACCCCGGACAGGGGCTACGACGGTTTCGTCAGCCCCAGCATTTT.

The chain carries TRBV19 and TRBJ1-1, with D unclear. V lost 10 bases and J 1 base, leaving 16 bases between the germline ends. The CDR3 loop spans 14 amino acids. CDR1 and CDR2 from the germline V gene are LNHDA and SQIVND (reference sequence). The CDR3 nucleotides read TGTGCCACATCCTACAGCAACCCGAACACTGAAGCTTTCTTT. Encoded protein: CATSYSNPNTEAFF.

This clonotype was counted ten times or more. V is TRBV19 and J is TRBJ2-1; D is possibly TRBD2 (5 bases). Deletions cut 8 bases from V and 0 bases from J, with 8 bases between. Germline CDR1 LNHDA, CDR2 SQIVND (reference sequence). There are 13 residues in the CDR3. CDR3 coding DNA: TGTGCCAGTGGACTTAGCTCCTACAATGAGCAGTTCTTC. Translating gives CASGLSSYNEQFF.

Ten or more counts support this clonotype. This chain joins TRBV29-1 and TRBJ1-1; no clear D. CDR1 is SQVTM and CDR2 is ANQGSEA in the germline V gene. The V and J ends lost 6 bases and 3 bases respectively, with 2 bases between them. CDR3 length: 9 residues. The CDR3 DNA follows: TGCAGCGTGGACACTGAAGCTTTCTTT. Protein: CSVDTEAFF.

This clonotype appeared a few times. The chain carries TRBV9 and TRBJ2-4, with D maybe TRBD2 (6 bases). This CDR3 region has 18 residues. Trimming removed 0 bases at V and 0 bases at J, with 16 bases between. The germline V gene has CDR1 SGDLS and CDR2 YYNGEE. Here the CDR3 reads CASSVVYGTSLAKNIQYF. The CDR3 coding sequence is TGTGCCAGCAGCGTAGTGTATGGGACTTCTCTAGCCAAAAACATTCAGTACTTC.

This clonotype was picked up many times. The chain uses TRBV3-1 and TRBJ2-5, with 9 bases that match TRBD1. Germline loops: CDR1 LGHDT, CDR2 YNNKEL (reference sequence). This CDR3 comprises 13 residues. Trimming took 4 bases from V and 7 from J; bases not matched to a gene: 4. The CDR3: CASSPRTGVTQYF. In DNA form, the CDR3 reads TGTGCCAGCAGCCCCCGGACAGGGGTGACCCAGTACTTC.

This clonotype was counted only a few times. CDR3 nucleotides: TGTGCCAGCAGACTAAGTGGCGGGATCTACGAGCAGTACTTC. It is translated as CASRLSGGIYEQYF. The V call is TRBV6-5, the J call TRBJ2-7; D perhaps matches TRBD2 (6 bases). The length of the CDR3 is 14 residues. V lost 6 bases and J lost 3, with 15 bases in between. Looked up from germline, CDR1 is MNHEY and CDR2 is SVGAGI.

The CDR3 DNA reads as TGTGCCAGCAGCCCCCGGATCGGGGCTGGGACCGGGGAGCTGTTTTTT. Translating it yields CASSPRIGAGTGELFF. The chain employs TRBV9 and TRBJ2-2; D tentatively fits TRBD1 or TRBD2 (5 bases each). From germline, CDR1 is SGDLS and CDR2 YYNGEE. The length of the CDR3 is 16 residues. V was trimmed by 4 bases and J by 5 bases, leaving 18 bases between them.

This rearrangement joins TRBV4-3 to TRBJ2-1; 10 nucleotides agree with TRBD2. This CDR3 comprises 17 residues. Trimming at V came to 1 base and at J to 3 bases, leaving 6 bases not matched to a gene. Germline CDR1 and CDR2: LGHNA and YSLEER. The CDR3 DNA sequence: TGCGCCAGCAGCCAAGCGATAGCGGGAGGTTACTACAATGAGCAGTTCTTC. This encodes CASSQAIAGGYYNEQFF.

This clonotype has ten or more counts. The chain carries TRBV12-3 or TRBV12-4 and TRBJ1-5; tentatively, D is TRBD1 (5 bases). This CDR3 spans 13 amino acids. V was clipped by 6 bases and J by 5 bases, with 11 bases between them. The CDR3 DNA reads as TGTGCCAGCAGCTCAGGGACGCATCAGCCCCAGCATTTT. Amino acids: CASSSGTHQPQHF.

This clonotype came up many times. The chain employs TRBV5-4 and TRBJ2-2; D is ambiguous. This CDR3 is built from 15 residues. V gave up 0 bases and J gave up 1 base, with 7 bases separating them. Germline V CDR1 and CDR2: SGHNT, YYREEE (reference sequence). The CDR3 DNA reads TGTGCCAGCAGCTTGGAGTTAGAGAACACCGGGGAGCTGTTTTTT. Encoded protein: CASSLELENTGELFF.

This clonotype was seen a few times. This chain uses TRBV6-2 or TRBV6-3 with TRBJ2-2, with D uncertain. The CDR3 has 13 residues. V was cut by 1 base and J by 3 bases, with 3 bases left in between. Per the germline V gene, CDR1 is MNHEY and CDR2 is SVGEGT. The CDR3 nucleotides read TGTGCCAGCAGTTACTTCCACACCGGGGAGCTGTTTTTT. Protein: CASSYFHTGELFF.

In this sample, this clonotype turned up many times. The chain joins TRBV9 to TRBJ1-1, with D uncertain. V lost 2 bases and J lost 1, with 12 bases in between. The CDR3 is 15 residues long. The germline gives CDR1 SGDLS, CDR2 YYNGEE. The CDR3 DNA reads as TGTGCCAGCAGCGTTACTCAGACTCGGAACACTGAAGCTTTCTTT. It translates to CASSVTQTRNTEAFF.

This clonotype was observed a handful of times. V and J are TRBV7-2 and TRBJ1-5; D unclear. Germline lookup yields CDR1 SGHTA and CDR2 FQGNSA. V dropped 1 base and J dropped 0 bases, with 7 bases sitting between them. The CDR3 covers 15 residues. The CDR3 nucleotides are TGTGCCAGCAGCTTAGGCGGGAATAGCAATCAGCCCCAGCATTTT. Its protein is CASSLGGNSNQPQHF.

This clonotype occurred many times. CDR3 bases: TGCAGTGCTCCGGGACTAGCGGGAGGCACCTACGAGCAGTACTTC. Amino acid sequence: CSAPGLAGGTYEQYF. The chain combines TRBV20-1 with TRBJ2-7, with 15 bases that match TRBD2. Germline trimming cut 5 bases from V and 2 bases from J; bases unmatched to any gene: 4. The V gene's germline CDR1 is DFQATT and CDR2 SNEGSKA (reference sequence). This CDR3 spans 15 amino acids.

This clonotype was counted a few times. This chain joins TRBV11-1 and TRBJ2-1, with a weak D call TRBD2 (6 bases). CDR1 is SGHAT, CDR2 FQDESV, per germline (reference sequence). V was clipped by 4 bases and J by 3 bases, with 7 bases between them. This CDR3 has 13 amino acids. The CDR3 DNA sequence: TGTGCCAGCAGCTATAGCGGCTACAATGAGCAGTTCTTC. The encoded protein is CASSYSGYNEQFF.

The CDR3 loop reads CAISDLDTQYF. In DNA, the CDR3 is TGTGCCATCAGTGACTTAGATACGCAGTATTTT. The V call is TRBV10-3, the J call TRBJ2-3; no firm D call. CDR1 ENHRY and CDR2 SYGVKD come from the germline V gene. The CDR3 has 11 amino acids. The V end was cut by 3 bases, the J end by 5 bases, with 3 bases between.

This clonotype was found many times. The DNA of the CDR3 is TGTGCCACCAACGACAAGACCTATGGCTACACCTTC. Protein: CATNDKTYGYTF. The chain uses TRBV24-1 and TRBJ1-2; D is undetermined. Trimming took 8 bases from V and 4 from J, leaving 10 bases between them. The CDR3 totals 12 residues. Germline CDR1 KGHDR, CDR2 SFDVKD.

This clonotype has at least ten counts. V gene TRBV4-2 combines with J gene TRBJ2-7; TRBD1 aligns across 7 bases. This CDR3 is built from 13 residues. Per germline, CDR1 LGHNA and CDR2 YNFKEQ. After removal of 3 bases from V and 3 bases from J, the junction contained 2 bases not matched to a gene. CDR3 DNA sequence: TGTGCCAGCAGCCAGGGACAGCACTACGAGCAGTACTTC. This sequence encodes CASSQGQHYEQYF.

This sequence joins TRBV3-1 and TRBJ2-1; possibly TRBD1 for D (5 bases). This CDR3 is 15 amino acids long. Germline assignment: CDR1 LGHDT and CDR2 YNNKEL (reference sequence). Trimming took 4 bases from V and 0 from J, leaving 10 bases between them. The CDR3 DNA reads TGTGCCAGCAGCCCCAGGGTAAGCTCCTACAATGAGCAGTTCTTC. Translation gives CASSPRVSSYNEQFF.

This clonotype was seen at least ten times. The chain combines TRBV7-9 with TRBJ2-1; 7 bases map to TRBD2. CDR1 SEHNR and CDR2 FQNEAQ come from the germline V gene (reference sequence). V gave up 3 bases and J gave up 1 base; unmatched junction bases: 9. CDR3 size: 17 residues. This CDR3 is CASSFSIGRRSYNEQFF. The CDR3 nucleotides are TGTGCCAGCAGCTTCTCTATCGGGAGGAGGTCCTACAATGAGCAGTTCTTC.

In its sample, this clonotype was seen a few times. The chain carries TRBV4-1 and TRBJ1-1; D might be TRBD1 (5 bases). The V and J ends lost 0 bases and 1 base respectively, with 15 bases between them. Germline loops: CDR1 MGHRA, CDR2 YSYEKL. The CDR3 is 17 residues long. CDR3: CASSQDRGWSENTEAFF. The DNA of the CDR3 is TGCGCCAGCAGCCAAGATCGGGGGTGGTCGGAGAACACTGAAGCTTTCTTT.

This clonotype appeared many times. The gene calls are TRBV7-8 and TRBJ1-1; TRBD1 might be the D (5 bases). V shed 1 base and J shed 5 bases, with 11 bases lying between them. The CDR3 consists of 14 residues. Germline assignment: CDR1 SGHVS and CDR2 FQNEAQ. In DNA, the CDR3 is TGTGCCAGCAGCTTAGTCGAGGGGCGAACTGAAGCTTTCTTT. This gives the protein CASSLVEGRTEAFF.